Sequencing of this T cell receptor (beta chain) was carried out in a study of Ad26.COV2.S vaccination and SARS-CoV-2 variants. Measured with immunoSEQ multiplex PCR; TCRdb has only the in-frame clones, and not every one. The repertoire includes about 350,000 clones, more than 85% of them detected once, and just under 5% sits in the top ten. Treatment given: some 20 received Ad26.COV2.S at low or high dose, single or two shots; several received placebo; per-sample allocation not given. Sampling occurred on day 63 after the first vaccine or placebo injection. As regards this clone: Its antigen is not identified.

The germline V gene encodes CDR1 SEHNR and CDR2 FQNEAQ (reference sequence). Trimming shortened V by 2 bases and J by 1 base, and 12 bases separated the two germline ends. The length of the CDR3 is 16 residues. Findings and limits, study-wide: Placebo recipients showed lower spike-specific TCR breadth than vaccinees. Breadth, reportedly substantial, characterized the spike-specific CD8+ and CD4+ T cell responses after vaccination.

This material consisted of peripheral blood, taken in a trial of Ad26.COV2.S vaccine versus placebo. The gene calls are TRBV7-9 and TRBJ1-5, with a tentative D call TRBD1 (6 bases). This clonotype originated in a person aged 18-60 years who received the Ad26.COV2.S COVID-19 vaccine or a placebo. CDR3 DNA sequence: TGTGCCAGCAGCTTATCAGGGGACGAGAGCAATCAGCCCCAGCATTTT. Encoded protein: CASSLSGDESNQPQHF.